Following are 25 T cell receptor beta chains from one sample sequenced in a study of blood T cell repertoires in COVID-19. Sequencing was performed with immunoSEQ multiplex PCR; in TCRdb, only in-frame clones are kept and a portion is missing. The sample includes some 30,000 clones, around 84% of them seen just once. The sample taken for sequencing was peripheral blood. The source of these receptors is a human donor in a cohort sampled during active COVID-19.

Concerning this clone: The germline gene is not matched at one end of the junction; a read error may be the cause. The chain uses TRBV6-1 and TRBJ1-2; TRBD1 matches at 8 bases. Germline V gene sequence: CDR1 MNHNS, CDR2 SASEGT. The CDR3 is 13 residues long. The CDR3 DNA reads as TGTGCCAGCAGAGAAGACAGGGGCTATGGCTACACCTTC. Its protein product is CASREDRGYGYTF.

This CDR3 is CASSLVSGTDTQYF. CDR3 nucleotides: TGTGCCAGCAGCTTAGTGTCGGGCACAGATACGCAGTATTTT. The rearrangement uses TRBV11-2 and TRBJ2-3, with D unclear. CDR3 length equals 14 residues. V was shortened by 1 base and J by 1 base, with 6 bases between the two germline ends. Per germline, CDR1 SGHAT and CDR2 FQNNGV.

This chain joins TRBV24-1 and TRBJ2-1; 8 bases fit TRBD1. The CDR3 sequence is 16 residues long. The V gene end was trimmed by 3 bases and the J gene end by 3 bases; junction bases not matched to a gene: 6. CDR1 KGHDR and CDR2 SFDVKD come from the germline V gene. CDR3 amino acids: CATSDPTGAHYNEQFF. The DNA of the CDR3 is TGTGCCACCAGTGATCCGACAGGGGCCCACTACAATGAGCAGTTCTTC.

The CDR3 sequence: CASSQDYGGAWGYTF. The DNA of the CDR3 is TGTGCCAGCAGCCAAGATTATGGGGGGGCCTGGGGCTACACCTTC. The rearrangement links TRBV4-2 to TRBJ1-2, with a tentative D call TRBD1 (6 bases). Deletions cut 0 bases from V and 8 bases from J, with 16 bases between. Germline CDR1 LGHNA, CDR2 YNFKEQ. The CDR3 totals 15 residues.

This clone was seen a single time. The chain links TRBV7-9 to TRBJ2-4, with TRBD1 matching over 8 bases. In germline, CDR1 is SEHNR, CDR2 FQNEAQ (reference sequence). The CDR3 runs 14 residues. J lost 8 bases, V lost 3 bases, and 6 bases had no gene match. CDR3 DNA sequence: TGTGCCAGCAGCTTCCGGACAGGGAGAGACATTCAGTACTTC. It specifies CASSFRTGRDIQYF.

The V and J genes are TRBV10-3 and TRBJ1-2, with D possibly TRBD1 on 5 matching bases. Trimming removed 3 bases at V and 7 bases at J, with 12 bases between. This CDR3 is 13 amino acids long. CDR1 is ENHRY, CDR2 SYGVKD, per germline. In DNA, the CDR3 is TGTGCCATCAGTGACCGGGGGATGTCTGGCTACACCTTC. It translates to CAISDRGMSGYTF.

This clone was observed a single time. V and J are TRBV6-4 and TRBJ2-1; 7 nucleotides align to TRBD1. With 7 bases clipped from V and 1 base from J, the junction kept 7 bases outside the gene matches. The CDR3 runs 15 residues. Germline assignment: CDR1 MRHNA and CDR2 SNTAGT. The CDR3 nucleotides read TGTGCCAGCAACCCAACAGGGGTATCCTACAATGAGCAGTTCTTC. The encoded protein is CASNPTGVSYNEQFF.

V usage is TRBV20-1 and J usage is TRBJ1-5; weak D call: TRBD1 (6 bases). The germline V gene encodes CDR1 DFQATT and CDR2 SNEGSKA (reference sequence). The CDR3 totals 14 residues. V lost 3 bases and J lost 5, with 14 bases in between. The chain's CDR3 is CSASAGENYQPQHF. The DNA of the CDR3 is TGCAGTGCTAGTGCAGGGGAGAATTATCAGCCCCAGCATTTT.

The rearrangement links TRBV11-2 to TRBJ2-3, with TRBD1 identical over 10 bases. The CDR3 sequence is 14 residues long. Per the germline V gene, CDR1 is SGHAT and CDR2 is FQNNGV. The V and J ends lost 5 bases and 6 bases, in that order; junction bases with no gene match: 5. The CDR3 DNA sequence: TGTGCCAGCAGCGGACAGGGGGTCACGGATACGCAGTATTTT. This encodes CASSGQGVTDTQYF.

The genes are TRBV9 and TRBJ1-1; possible D gene TRBD1, 5 bases. Germline loops: CDR1 SGDLS, CDR2 YYNGEE. The CDR3 has 17 amino acids. Trimming cost V 0 bases and J 1 base, with 16 bases left between them. CDR3 sequence: CASSVALRVQANTEAFF. The CDR3 DNA reads as TGTGCCAGCAGCGTAGCCCTCAGGGTACAGGCGAACACTGAAGCTTTCTTT.

V usage is TRBV15 and J usage is TRBJ2-1; D may be TRBD1 (5 bases). CDR3 length: 15 residues. Germline lookup yields CDR1 LNHNV and CDR2 YYDKDF (reference sequence). Trimming stripped 1 base from V and 6 bases from J, with 13 bases between. As DNA, the CDR3 is TGTGCCACCAGCAGAGCTGCACCAGGGTCCAATGAGCAGTTCTTC. Residues: CATSRAAPGSNEQFF.

V gene TRBV9 combines with J gene TRBJ2-7, with 8 positions matching TRBD1. This CDR3 has 15 residues. Trimming at V came to 3 bases and at J to 0 bases, leaving 5 bases not matched to a gene. In germline, CDR1 is SGDLS, CDR2 YYNGEE. CDR3 sequence (DNA): TGTGCCAGCAGCGAGACCGGGACAGGCTCCTACGAGCAGTACTTC. Translation: CASSETGTGSYEQYF.

J is TRBJ2-2 and V is TRBV6-6; 12 nucleotides line up with TRBD1. Germline loops: CDR1 MNHNY, CDR2 SVGAGI (reference sequence). Losses at the gene ends were 6 bases for V and 6 bases for J; bases not matched to a gene: 5. CDR3 length: 15 amino acids. The CDR3 sequence is CASSKGQGASGELFF. Here the CDR3 DNA reads TGTGCCAGCAGCAAGGGACAGGGGGCCTCCGGGGAGCTGTTTTTT.

This clone was found once. V and J are TRBV7-9 and TRBJ1-6; 9 bases align to TRBD1. V gave up 1 base and J gave up 5 bases; unmatched junction bases: 6. The CDR3 contains 17 residues. Germline V CDR1 and CDR2: SEHNR, FQNEAQ (reference sequence). The CDR3, as DNA: TGTGCCAGCAGCTTAGGATCGACAGGGGGTAATAATTCACCCCTCCACTTT. Encoded protein: CASSLGSTGGNNSPLHF.

The rearrangement links TRBV4-1 to TRBJ2-3, with 8 nucleotides matching TRBD2. The V gene end was trimmed by 6 bases and the J gene end by 6 bases; junction bases not matched to a gene: 5. This CDR3 has 13 amino acids. Germline CDR1 is MGHRA and CDR2 is YSYEKL. CDR3 region: CASRGLGGDTQYF. The CDR3 DNA sequence: TGCGCCAGCAGGGGACTAGGGGGGGATACGCAGTATTTT.

V gene TRBV7-8 combines with J gene TRBJ1-1; D may be TRBD1 (5 bases). Per germline, CDR1 SGHVS and CDR2 FQNEAQ. The CDR3 consists of 14 residues. Trimming removed 1 base from V and 5 bases from J, with 11 bases in between. This CDR3 reads CASSLGGEGTEAFF. DNA of the CDR3: TGTGCCAGCAGCTTAGGGGGGGAGGGGACTGAAGCTTTCTTT. The full variable domain, its missing parts supplied by reference TRBV7-8 and TRBJ1-1, is GAGVSQSPRYKVAKRGQDVALRCDPISGHVSLFWYQQALGQGPEFLTYFQNEAQLDKSGLPSDRFFAERPEGSVSTLKIQRTQQEDSAVYLCASSLGGEGTEAFFGQGTRLTVV.

This clone came up once. V usage is TRBV15 and J usage is TRBJ2-7; 9 nucleotides match TRBD1. The CDR3 contains 15 residues. Per the germline V gene, CDR1 is LNHNV and CDR2 is YYDKDF (reference sequence). With V trimmed by 1 base and J by 3 bases, 4 bases remained unmatched. The CDR3 reads CATSRGDRDLYEQYF. Written as DNA, the CDR3 is TGTGCCACCAGCAGAGGGGACAGGGACCTCTACGAGCAGTACTTC.

This rearrangement joins TRBV11-2 to TRBJ1-1, with a tentative D call TRBD1 (6 bases). Germline V gene sequence: CDR1 SGHAT, CDR2 FQNNGV. The CDR3 is 16 amino acids. V was trimmed by 2 bases and J by 3 bases, leaving 16 bases between them. CDR3 protein: CASSLSAGAVYTEAFF. CDR3 sequence (DNA): TGTGCCAGCAGCTTATCGGCAGGGGCGGTATACACTGAAGCTTTCTTT.

The rearrangement joins TRBV6-5 to TRBJ2-2; 10 nucleotides match TRBD1. CDR3 size: 16 residues. Germline CDR1 and CDR2: MNHEY and SVGAGI. With V trimmed by 3 bases and J by 7 bases, 8 bases remained unmatched. CDR3 in amino acids: CASSYLGQGDIGELFF. CDR3 DNA sequence: TGTGCCAGCAGTTATTTAGGACAGGGGGATATCGGGGAGCTGTTTTTT.

V gene TRBV12-3 or TRBV12-4 combines with J gene TRBJ2-7; 9 positions agree with TRBD1. V lost 7 bases, J lost 3 bases, and 4 bases stayed unmatched. This CDR3 region has 13 residues. CDR3 sequence reads: CASNKDRGYEQYF. For the CDR3, the DNA is TGTGCCAGCAATAAGGACAGGGGCTACGAGCAGTACTTC.

The V and J genes are TRBV3-1 (or the pseudogene TRBV3-2) and TRBJ1-2, with 10 bases aligning to TRBD1. Germline CDR1 LGHDT, CDR2 YNNKEL (reference sequence). Unmatched junction bases numbered 1, after V lost 0 bases and J lost 6 bases. The CDR3 runs to 14 residues. CDR3 amino acids: CASSQEGQGNGYTF. CDR3 bases: TGTGCCAGCAGCCAAGAGGGACAGGGGAATGGCTACACCTTC.

The chain combines TRBV24-1 with TRBJ1-5, with D possibly TRBD1 on 5 matching bases. V lost 4 bases and J lost 3, with 12 bases in between. CDR3 length equals 15 residues. Looked up from germline, CDR1 is KGHDR and CDR2 is SFDVKD. The CDR3 here is CATSEGRADNQPQHF. Here the CDR3 DNA reads TGTGCCACCAGTGAGGGCAGGGCAGACAATCAGCCCCAGCATTTT.

This clone was counted once. The V call is TRBV2, the J call TRBJ2-7; TRBD2 matches at 7 bases. The V gene's germline CDR1 is SNHLY and CDR2 FYNNEI. Trimming removed 7 bases from V and 3 bases from J; junction bases left unmatched: 6. The CDR3 sequence is 13 residues long. The chain's CDR3 is CASTRGEIYEQYF. The CDR3 nucleotides are TGTGCCAGCACCCGGGGGGAGATCTACGAGCAGTACTTC.

The rearrangement links TRBV19 to TRBJ1-3; D gene ambiguous. Germline CDR1 is LNHDA and CDR2 is SQIVND (reference sequence). The CDR3 totals 14 residues. V was cut by 5 bases and J by 2 bases, with 10 bases left in between. The CDR3 loop reads CASSAGNPGNTIYF. For the CDR3, the DNA is TGTGCCAGTAGTGCGGGGAACCCTGGAAACACCATATATTTT.

This chain uses TRBV3-1 (or the pseudogene TRBV3-2) with TRBJ2-1, with 7 bases lining up with TRBD1. Germline lookup yields CDR1 LGHDT and CDR2 YNNKEL (reference sequence). With V trimmed by 0 bases and J by 7 bases, 6 bases remained unmatched. CDR3 size: 15 residues. CDR3 nucleotides: TGTGCCAGCAGCCAAGATACGCTCAGGGGGAATGAGCAGTTCTTC. Amino acid sequence: CASSQDTLRGNEQFF.